Shown below are 21 T cell receptor beta chains from a single sample sequenced in a study of blood T cells in healthy people across ages. A second roughly 7 to 11 cycle PCR used barcoded and J-beta primers. TCRdb reprocessed the 5' RACE reads via MiXCR and lists one record per CDR3 protein. The sample records about 640,000 distinct CDR3 sequences, roughly 53% being singletons. The sample taken for sequencing was blood. Source of these receptors: a man between 60 and 75 years old in good health.

The chain has TRBV10-2 and TRBJ2-2; maybe TRBD2 (6 bases). With 0 bases removed from V and 1 base from J, the gap between germline ends came to 15 bases. Germline V gene sequence: CDR1 WSHSY, CDR2 SAAADI. CDR3 length: 18 residues. The CDR3 reads CASSESRTNGGNTGELFF. The CDR3 bases are TGCGCCAGCAGTGAGTCCAGGACTAACGGGGGGAACACCGGGGAGCTGTTTTTT.

This clonotype was picked up a small number of times. This chain links TRBV27 with TRBJ2-4, with 9 nucleotides matching TRBD1. Judging by the DNA end, TRBJ2-7 fits better; the J call may be wrong. Germline V gene data show CDR1 as MNHEY and CDR2 as SMNVEV (reference sequence). CDR3 size: 13 residues. CDR3 loop: CAGTGTGYNEQYF. The CDR3 DNA sequence: TGTGCCGGCACCGGGACAGGGTATAACGAGCAGTACTTC.

This clonotype was seen just once. The V call is TRBV6-5, the J call TRBJ1-4; D ambiguous. The CDR3 runs to 15 residues. The germline V gene has CDR1 MNHEY and CDR2 SVGAGI. V lost 6 bases to trimming and J lost 0 bases, with 11 bases between them. CDR3 residues: CASRNGGATNEKLFF. CDR3 nucleotides: TGTGCCAGCAGAAACGGTGGGGCAACTAATGAAAAACTGTTTTTT.

The rearrangement joins TRBV18 to TRBJ2-1; no clear D gene. V lost 0 bases and J lost 5, with 8 bases in between. Germline CDR1 KGHSH, CDR2 LQKENI. CDR3 length equals 14 residues. DNA for the CDR3: TGTGCCAGCTCACCACCTGACGAGGACAATGAGCAGTTCTTC. Translation gives CASSPPDEDNEQFF.

The genes are TRBV20-1 and TRBJ2-7, with TRBD2 as a possible D gene (6 bases). With the DNA end fitting TRBJ2-5 better, the J assignment may be wrong. Germline CDR1 is DFQATT and CDR2 is SNEGSKA (reference sequence). This CDR3 contains 16 residues. The CDR3 nucleotides are TGCAGTGCTAGGTCCCCGGGGGAGGACTCGCTGGGGACCCAGTACTTC. The encoded protein is CSARSPGEDSLGTQYF.

J is TRBJ1-4 and V is TRBV5-1; D may be TRBD1 (5 bases). The CDR3 sequence is 15 residues long. CDR1 is SGHRS and CDR2 is YFSETQ in the germline V gene. Deletions cut 4 bases from V and 4 bases from J, with 14 bases between. The CDR3 loop reads CASSPRDVFNEKLFF. The CDR3 coding sequence is TGCGCCAGCAGCCCCCGGGACGTTTTTAATGAAAAACTGTTTTTT.

The chain combines TRBV6-1 with TRBJ2-1; D remains ambiguous. The length of the CDR3 is 13 residues. Trimming took off 0 bases at V and 15 bases at J, with 15 bases between the two ends. Per germline, CDR1 MNHNS and CDR2 SASEGT. The CDR3, as DNA: TGTGCCAGCAGTGAAGCTAGAAGGTTTGATCGGTTCTTC. It translates to CASSEARRFDRFF.

This clonotype has a handful of counts. The V gene is TRBV11-2, the J gene TRBJ1-2; tentatively, D is TRBD1 (5 bases). V was pared by 5 bases and J by 6 bases, with 22 bases between. CDR1 and CDR2 (germline): SGHAT, FQNNGV. This CDR3 region has 16 residues. The chain's CDR3 is CASSPTLAGRFDGYTF. The CDR3 DNA sequence: TGTGCCAGCAGCCCGACCCTCGCAGGGAGGTTTGATGGCTACACCTTC.

The rearrangement links TRBV20-1 to TRBJ1-1; D possibly corresponds to TRBD1 (6 bases). CDR1 DFQATT and CDR2 SNEGSKA come from the germline V gene (reference sequence). The CDR3 has 14 amino acids. V was pared by 4 bases and J by 3 bases, with 15 bases between. CDR3 in amino acids: CSAKLDSLYTEAFF. The CDR3 nucleotides are TGCAGTGCTAAGCTGGACAGCCTATACACTGAAGCTTTCTTT.

The J gene is TRBJ1-1, the V gene TRBV11-2; TRBD1 is a possible D gene (5 bases). This CDR3 contains 14 residues. Germline V CDR1 and CDR2: SGHAT, FQNNGV. Between the trimmed V and J ends, which lost 5 bases and 1 base, there was a span of 11 bases. This CDR3 is CASSEGRRNTEAFF. DNA of the CDR3: TGTGCCAGCAGCGAGGGGCGCCGGAACACTGAAGCTTTCTTT.

In its sample, this clonotype was seen a few times. This chain uses TRBV6-1 with TRBJ2-7, with D maybe TRBD2 (5 bases). CDR3 length: 12 residues. V lost 2 bases to trimming and J lost 5 bases, with 7 bases between them. Germline CDR1 reads MNHNS; CDR2 reads SASEGT. DNA for the CDR3: TGTGCCAGCAGTGAACGAGGGAACGAGCAGTACTTC. This codes for CASSERGNEQYF.

V usage is TRBV20-1 and J usage is TRBJ2-1, with TRBD2 matching 14 bases. Germline CDR1 DFQATT, CDR2 SNEGSKA (reference sequence). V gave up 2 bases and J gave up 7 bases; unmatched junction bases: 7. This CDR3 is built from 16 residues. CDR3 sequence reads: CSARRLAGGPGNEQFF. Written as DNA, the CDR3 is TGCAGTGCTAGAAGACTAGCGGGGGGGCCGGGAAATGAGCAGTTCTTC.

This chain uses TRBV9 with TRBJ2-7; the D gene is possibly TRBD2 (6 bases). Germline CDR1 is SGDLS and CDR2 is YYNGEE. V was clipped by 0 bases and J by 2 bases, with 9 bases between them. This CDR3 has 14 residues. The CDR3 region is CASSVDWGAYEQYF. The CDR3 bases are TGTGCCAGCAGCGTAGATTGGGGGGCCTACGAGCAGTACTTC.

This clonotype has a single count. V and J are TRBV2 and TRBJ2-5; no firm D call. Judging by the DNA end, TRBJ2-1 fits better; the J call may be wrong. The CDR3 extends over 11 amino acids. The germline gives CDR1 SNHLY, CDR2 FYNNEI. CDR3 residues: CASGFQETQFF. DNA of the CDR3: TGTGCCAGCGGGTTCCAAGAGACCCAGTTCTTC.

This clonotype was detected a few times. V gene TRBV7-2 combines with J gene TRBJ2-3, with D unresolved. CDR1 and CDR2 (germline): SGHTA, FQGNSA. The CDR3 extends over 13 amino acids. V shed 5 bases and J shed 4 bases, with 10 bases lying between them. The CDR3 DNA reads TGTGCCAGCAGCGTCTCCCGGGCAGATACGCAGTATTTT. It is translated as CASSVSRADTQYF.

This rearrangement joins TRBV20-1 to TRBJ2-3; 12 positions match TRBD2. CDR1 and CDR2 from the germline V gene are DFQATT and SNEGSKA (reference sequence). Trimming took 4 bases from V and 1 from J; bases not matched to a gene: 6. This CDR3 is built from 16 residues. The CDR3 protein is CSATRTSGVGTDTQYF. The CDR3 nucleotides are TGCAGTGCTACCCGGACTAGCGGGGTCGGCACAGATACGCAGTATTTT.

V and J are TRBV5-1 and TRBJ2-5, with D uncertain. Germline-derived CDR1 and CDR2 are SGHRS and YFSETQ. This CDR3 is built from 20 residues. V gave up 5 bases and J gave up 0 bases, with 29 bases separating them. The CDR3 region is CASRKGSQSHPGPYQETQYF. As DNA, the CDR3 is TGCGCCAGCAGGAAAGGGTCCCAGAGCCATCCCGGGCCCTACCAAGAGACCCAGTACTTC.

This sequence joins TRBV9 and TRBJ2-1; 10 bases are shared with TRBD2. The CDR3 sequence is 16 residues long. The ends lost 3 bases at V and 9 bases at J; junction bases unmatched: 12. Germline V gives CDR1 SGDLS, CDR2 YYNGEE. CDR3 in amino acids: CASSATWGGTSVEQFF. The DNA of the CDR3 is TGTGCCAGCAGCGCGACCTGGGGCGGGACTAGCGTTGAGCAGTTCTTC.

The chain is built from TRBV7-9 and TRBJ2-1; no firm D call. This CDR3 has 12 residues. Germline lookup yields CDR1 SEHNR and CDR2 FQNEAQ (reference sequence). Trimming cost V 5 bases and J 3 bases, with 5 bases left between them. CDR3 sequence (DNA): TGTGCCAGCAGCGGGAACTACAATGAGCAGTTCTTC. Protein product: CASSGNYNEQFF. Using reference TRBV7-9 and TRBJ2-1 for the parts outside the CDR3, the full variable domain is DTGVSQNPRHKITKRGQNVTFRCDPISEHNRLYWYRQTLGQGPEFLTYFQNEAQLEKSRLLSDRFSAERPKGSFSTLEIQRTEQGDSAMYLCASSGNYNEQFFGPGTRLTVL.

There are a few counts of this clonotype. The J gene is TRBJ1-3, the V gene TRBV20-1; D uncertain. Germline CDR1 and CDR2: DFQATT and SNEGSKA (reference sequence). The V gene lost 0 bases and the J gene lost 0 bases, with 6 bases spanning the gap. The CDR3 covers 14 residues. The CDR3 DNA reads TGCAGTGCTAGAGATTCCGTCTCTGGAAACACCATATATTTT. Its translation is CSARDSVSGNTIYF.

The rearrangement joins TRBV3-1 to TRBJ2-3, with D maybe TRBD2 (6 bases). CDR1 is LGHDT, CDR2 YNNKEL, per germline (reference sequence). The V gene lost 1 base and the J gene lost 5 bases, with 7 bases spanning the gap. This CDR3 contains 13 residues. CDR3 nucleotide sequence: TGTGCCAGCAGCCAAGGGAGGGTAGATACGCAGTATTTT. Protein: CASSQGRVDTQYF.